This T cell receptor (beta chain) was recorded in a study of blood T cell repertoires in COVID-19. Study context: In each case, the material was cDNA or gDNA derived from T cells, B-cell-depleted T cells, or PBMCs.

CDR1 is SGHVS, CDR2 FQNEAQ, per germline. Unmatched junction bases numbered 12, after V lost 10 bases and J lost 0 bases. The CDR3 spans 17 residues. Original analysis: Counts of nucleated cells, estimated from reference gene primer amplification, were obtained. Data came from immunoSEQ multiplex PCR; TCRdb stores just in-frame clones and leaves some out. V and J calls and clone size come straight from that table; D and trimming were deduced from the DNA. Among about 260,000 clones listed, less than 90% were seen once. The sequence derives from a man in his sixties who had recovered from COVID-19. The V call is TRBV7-8, the J call TRBJ2-6; 7 bases match TRBD1. Specimen: peripheral blood. The CDR3 DNA is TGTGCCACCGAAGGTAGACAGGGTGGCTCTGGGGCCAACGTCCTGACTTTC. Encoded protein: CATEGRQGGSGANVLTF. Based on the CDR3 plus reference TRBV7-8 and TRBJ2-6, the full variable domain is GAGVSQSPRYKVAKRGQDVALRCDPISGHVSLFWYQQALGQGPEFLTYFQNEAQLDKSGLPSDRFFAERPEGSVSTLKIQRTQQEDSAVYLCATEGRQGGSGANVLTFGAGSRLTVL.